The rows below give T cell receptor beta chains drawn from one sample of a study of cytomegalovirus exposure and HLA in healthy donors. Clones were sequenced by immunoSEQ multiplex PCR, and TCRdb holds only the in-frame ones, with some missing. The sample contains 35,000 to 45,000 clones, 80% to 90% of which appear only once. The specimen sequenced was PBMCs. All receptors derive from a middle-aged woman in good health and CMV-seronegative. The CDR3 runs from the conserved cysteine through the conserved F or W. The D gene is left open where the match is weak. A row's size may be missing; if present it is once, few, many or a size class.

TRBV7-9	-	TRBJ1-1	-	TGTGCCAGCAGCTTAGTGCCAGGTACCACAGAAGCTTTCTTT	CASSLVPGTTEAFF
TRBV5-4	-	TRBJ2-5	-	TGTGCCAGCAGCTCCTACAGGAACCAAGAGACCCAGTACTTC	CASSSYRNQETQYF
TRBV27	-	TRBJ2-2	-	TGTGCCAGCAGTTTAACGGGGTACACCGGGGAGCTGTTTTTT	CASSLTGYTGELFF
TRBV10-1	TRBD1	TRBJ1-3	few	TGCGCCCCCAGGGGGGTTGCTGGAAACACCATATATTTT	CAPRGVAGNTIYF
TRBV5-1	TRBD2	TRBJ2-5	-	TGCGCCAGCACCCCTTTGACTAGCGGGGGGCAAGAGACCCAGTACTTC	CASTPLTSGGQETQYF
TRBV18	TRBD1	TRBJ1-1	-	TGTGCCAGCTCACCGGCGACAGGGGGCGTCACTGAAGCTTTCTTT	CASSPATGGVTEAFF
TRBV5-1	-	TRBJ1-4	-	TGCGCCAGCAGCTTGAGCCCCGTGGCTAATGAAAAACTGTTTTTT	CASSLSPVANEKLFF
TRBV7-8	-	TRBJ1-5	-	TGTGCCAGCAGCTTAGGTGGCCCCAATCAGCCCCAGCATTTT	CASSLGGPNQPQHF
TRBV25-1	-	TRBJ2-6	-	TGTGCCAGCAGGAGCCGATACTCAGAGGACTCTGGGGCCAACGTCCTGACTTTC	CASRSRYSEDSGANVLTF
TRBV2	-	TRBJ1-4	few	TGTGCCAGCAGATTGGTGGAGCTTGCAACTAATGAAAAACTGTTTTTT	CASRLVELATNEKLFF
TRBV9	TRBD1	TRBJ1-6	-	TGTGCCAGCAGCACGACAGGGGGTCTTAATTCACCCCTCCACTTT	CASSTTGGLNSPLHF
TRBV4-3	TRBD1	TRBJ1-1	-	TGCGCCAGCAGCCAGGGGGGACAGGGAGGGACTGAAGCTTTCTTT	CASSQGGQGGTEAFF
TRBV7-8	-	TRBJ2-5	few	TGTGCCAGCAGCTCAGTCCGATCCCTAGAGACCCAGTACTTC	CASSSVRSLETQYF
TRBV2	TRBD2	TRBJ2-1	-	TGTGCCAGCAGAAGGACTAGCGGGGTCTACAATGAGCAGTTCTTC	CASRRTSGVYNEQFF
TRBV7-2	-	TRBJ1-6	-	TGTGCCAGCAGCCTCATTACAGGGTCTATCTTCTTT	CASSLITGSIFF
TRBV5-4	-	TRBJ2-3	-	TGTGCCAGCAGCTTGGTAGCGGATACGCAGTATTTT	CASSLVADTQYF
TRBV7-2	TRBD1	TRBJ2-7	-	TGTGCCAGCAGCTTAGATTACAGGGGGGATGGCGAGCAGTACTTC	CASSLDYRGDGEQYF
TRBV9	-	TRBJ2-3	-	TGTGCCAGCAGCTCCCGGGTGGCAGATACGCAGTATTTT	CASSSRVADTQYF
TRBV7-7	-	TRBJ2-3	few	TGTGCTAGCAGCCCACAACTAGACGGTACGCAGTATTTT	CASSPQLDGTQYF
TRBV5-4	-	TRBJ1-1	-	TGTGCCAGCAGGCCTCGAGGGGGAGTAGTCGGCACTGAAGCTTTCTTT	CASRPRGGVVGTEAFF
TRBV2	TRBD1	TRBJ2-1	few	TGTGCCAGCAGGCCCGGGACAGGAGGGTTCCATGAGCAGTTCTTC	CASRPGTGGFHEQFF
TRBV2	-	TRBJ2-6	-	TGTGCCAGCAGTGAACCAGGGGAAAGCTCTGGGGCCAACGTCCTGACTTTC	CASSEPGESSGANVLTF
TRBV5-4	-	TRBJ2-6	-	TGTGCCAGCAGCCCCTCACGGGACTCCCCCTTCTCTGGGGCCAACGTCCTGACTTTC	CASSPSRDSPFSGANVLTF
TRBV4-2	-	TRBJ1-5	few	TGTGCCAGCAGCCAAGAGTTAACAGGGAATAGCAATCAGCCCCAGCATTTT	CASSQELTGNSNQPQHF
TRBV6-6	-	TRBJ1-5	-	TGTGCCAGCAGTTCAGGACGGGGGGTTAGCAATCAGCCCCAGCATTTT	CASSSGRGVSNQPQHF
TRBV19	TRBD1	TRBJ1-2	-	TGTGCCAGTACCGAAGACAGGGCTAACTATGGCTACACCTTC	CASTEDRANYGYTF
TRBV28	-	TRBJ2-1	-	TGTGCCAGCAGCCCCCCCCAGGGTAAATCCTACAATGAGCAGTTCTTC	CASSPPQGKSYNEQFF
TRBV2	TRBD2	TRBJ2-3	-	TGTGCCAGCTTCCCCCTGACGGGGGGTTTCCCCCTCAACACAGATACGCAGTATTTT	CASFPLTGGFPLNTDTQYF
TRBV25-1	TRBD1	TRBJ1-1	-	TGTGCCAGCAGTGGCTCTACCGGGACAGGAATGAACACTGAAGCTTTCTTT	CASSGSTGTGMNTEAFF
TRBV5-1	TRBD1	TRBJ2-5	-	TGCGCCAGCAGCTTGGGACAGGGTTGGGAGACCCAGTACTTC	CASSLGQGWETQYF
TRBV27	-	TRBJ1-1	few	TGTGCCAGCAGCCGGAATGGGGCTTCGAACACTGAAGCTTTCTTT	CASSRNGASNTEAFF
TRBV6-5	-	TRBJ2-3	-	TGTGCCAGCACACAGTCAGATACGCAGTATTTT	CASTQSDTQYF
TRBV21-1	-	TRBJ2-6	-	TGTGCCAGCAGTCCGCGGGACTTGAGTACTGGGGCCAACGTCCTGACTTTC	CASSPRDLSTGANVLTF
TRBV5-6	-	TRBJ1-1	-	TGTGCCAGCAGCTACCGGGGAAACACTGAAGCTTTCTTT	CASSYRGNTEAFF
TRBV5-1	TRBD2	TRBJ2-2	-	TGCGCCAGCAGCTTCGGGAGCGGGGCCCGTGGGAGGGAGCTGTTTTTT	CASSFGSGARGRELFF
TRBV7-8	TRBD1	TRBJ1-5	-	TGTGCCAGCAGCCTCTCTGACAGGGAAGGTCAGCCCCAGCATTTT	CASSLSDREGQPQHF
TRBV15	TRBD2	TRBJ2-3	-	TGTGCCACCAGGAATAGCGGGGGAGGGTCAGATACGCAGTATTTT	CATRNSGGGSDTQYF
TRBV5-6	-	TRBJ2-1	-	TGTGCCAGCAGCTTGGTGCAGCCGGGAAACAATGAGCAGTTCTTC	CASSLVQPGNNEQFF
TRBV4-2	-	TRBJ1-2	-	TGTGCCAGCAGCCAGAAACAGGGCGGCTTAGATGGCTACACCTTC	CASSQKQGGLDGYTF
TRBV6-6	TRBD1	TRBJ1-4	-	TGTGCCAGCCGGGACAGGGGATATGAAAAACTGTTTTTT	CASRDRGYEKLFF
TRBV14	TRBD1	TRBJ2-2	-	TGTGCCAGCAGCCAAGCACTTTCCGGGACAGGGGAAAGGGGGAACACCGGGGAGCTGTTTTTT	CASSQALSGTGERGNTGELFF
TRBV7-6	-	TRBJ2-1	-	TGTGCCAGCAGCTTAGATACCAGGGTAAATGAGCAGTTCTTC	CASSLDTRVNEQFF
TRBV28	-	TRBJ1-2	-	TGTGCCAGCAGTTTAAAGCAGGGGTTTGGTGGCTACACCTTC	CASSLKQGFGGYTF
TRBV5-4	-	TRBJ1-2	-	TGTGCCAGCAGCTTGGAGTCCGGGGGAGGCTACACCTTC	CASSLESGGGYTF
TRBV27	-	TRBJ2-3	-	TGTGCCAGCAGTTCTTTAAGCACAGATACGCAGTATTTT	CASSSLSTDTQYF
TRBV5-6	-	TRBJ1-5	few	TGTGCCAGCAGCTTGTACGGAGCTCAGCCCCAGCATTTT	CASSLYGAQPQHF
TRBV4-2	TRBD1	TRBJ1-4	-	TGTGCCAGCAGAACGGGACAGGGGGTGCGGAATGAAAAACTGTTTTTT	CASRTGQGVRNEKLFF
TRBV5-4	TRBD1	TRBJ1-2	-	TGTGCCAGCAGCTTGTTATGGGACAGCTATGGCTACACCTTC	CASSLLWDSYGYTF
TRBV5-1	-	TRBJ2-5	-	TGCGCCAGCAGTGCGGCCGGGGTGGGGGAGACCCAGTACTTC	CASSAAGVGETQYF
TRBV7-2	TRBD2	TRBJ2-3	few	TGTGCCAGCACCCGACTAGCGGGGGGGACCACAGATACGCAGTATTTT	CASTRLAGGTTDTQYF
TRBV7-2	-	TRBJ2-5	-	TGTGCCAGCAGCCCAAGGTCAAACAGCCAGACCCAGTACTTC	CASSPRSNSQTQYF
TRBV11-2	-	TRBJ2-2	-	TGTGCCAGCAGCTTAACCGTAGTTGGGGAGCTGTTTTTT	CASSLTVVGELFF
TRBV5-1	TRBD1	TRBJ2-3	-	TGCGCCAGCAGCCGGGACAGGGCCACTAGCACAGATACGCAGTATTTT	CASSRDRATSTDTQYF
TRBV4-3	-	TRBJ1-3	few	TGCGCCAGCAGCCAAGATTGGGCATTACAGGGACCTGGAAACACCATATATTTT	CASSQDWALQGPGNTIYF
TRBV9	-	TRBJ2-7	-	TGTGCCAGCAGCGTAGCTACGGACAGCTACGAGCAGTACTTC	CASSVATDSYEQYF
TRBV7-9	TRBD1	TRBJ1-2	-	TGTGCCAGCAGCCCCGGACAGGGACATAACTATGGCTACACCTTC	CASSPGQGHNYGYTF
TRBV5-1	-	TRBJ2-3	-	TGCGCCAGCAGCTCATCAGGAGATACGCAGTATTTT	CASSSSGDTQYF
TRBV7-2	-	TRBJ2-3	once	TGTGCCAGCAGCTTAGTTCCTAGAACAGATACGCAGTATTTT	CASSLVPRTDTQYF
TRBV4-1	-	TRBJ2-5	-	TGCGCCAGCTCCCAGGGACATATGGAGACCCAGTACTTC	CASSQGHMETQYF